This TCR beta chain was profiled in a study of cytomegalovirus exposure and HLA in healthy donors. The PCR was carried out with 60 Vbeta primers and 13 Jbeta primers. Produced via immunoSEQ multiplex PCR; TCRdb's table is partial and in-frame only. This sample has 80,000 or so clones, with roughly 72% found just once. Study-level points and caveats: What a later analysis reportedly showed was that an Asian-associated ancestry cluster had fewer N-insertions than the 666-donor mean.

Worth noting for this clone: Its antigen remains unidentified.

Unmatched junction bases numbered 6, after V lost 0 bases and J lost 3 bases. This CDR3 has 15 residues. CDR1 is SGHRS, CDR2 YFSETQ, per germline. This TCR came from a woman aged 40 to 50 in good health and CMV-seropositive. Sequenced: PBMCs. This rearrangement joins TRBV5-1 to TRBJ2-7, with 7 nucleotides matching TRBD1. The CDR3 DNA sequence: TGCGCCAGCAGCTTGGGGACAGGTTTTCTCTACGAGCAGTACTTC. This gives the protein CASSLGTGFLYEQYF.